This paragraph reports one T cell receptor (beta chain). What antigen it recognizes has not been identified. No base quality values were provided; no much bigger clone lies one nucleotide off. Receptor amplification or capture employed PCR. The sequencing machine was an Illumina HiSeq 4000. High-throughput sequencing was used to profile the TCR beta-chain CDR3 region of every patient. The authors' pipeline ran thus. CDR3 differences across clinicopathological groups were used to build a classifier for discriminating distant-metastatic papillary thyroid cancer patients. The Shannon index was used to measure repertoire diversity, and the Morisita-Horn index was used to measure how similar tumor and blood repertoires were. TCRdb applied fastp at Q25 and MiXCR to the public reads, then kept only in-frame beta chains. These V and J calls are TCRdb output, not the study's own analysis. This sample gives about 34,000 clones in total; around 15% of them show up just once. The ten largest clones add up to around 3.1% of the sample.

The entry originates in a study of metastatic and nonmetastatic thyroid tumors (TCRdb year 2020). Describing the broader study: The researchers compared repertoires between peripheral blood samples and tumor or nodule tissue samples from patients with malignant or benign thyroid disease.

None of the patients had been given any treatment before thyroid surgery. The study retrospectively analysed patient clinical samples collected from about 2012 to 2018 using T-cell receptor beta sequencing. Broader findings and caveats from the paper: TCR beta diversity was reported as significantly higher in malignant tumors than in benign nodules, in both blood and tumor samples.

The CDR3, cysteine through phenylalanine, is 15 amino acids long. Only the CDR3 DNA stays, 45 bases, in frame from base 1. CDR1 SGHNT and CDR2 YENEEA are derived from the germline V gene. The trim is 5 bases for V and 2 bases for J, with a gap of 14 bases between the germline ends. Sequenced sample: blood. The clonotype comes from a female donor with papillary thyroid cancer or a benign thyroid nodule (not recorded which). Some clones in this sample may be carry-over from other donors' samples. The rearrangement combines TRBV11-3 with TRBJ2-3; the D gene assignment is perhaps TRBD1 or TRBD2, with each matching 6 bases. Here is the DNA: TGTGCCAGCAGCCTGAGTGGGGGGCCCACAGATACGCAGTATTTT. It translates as CASSLSGGPTDTQYF.